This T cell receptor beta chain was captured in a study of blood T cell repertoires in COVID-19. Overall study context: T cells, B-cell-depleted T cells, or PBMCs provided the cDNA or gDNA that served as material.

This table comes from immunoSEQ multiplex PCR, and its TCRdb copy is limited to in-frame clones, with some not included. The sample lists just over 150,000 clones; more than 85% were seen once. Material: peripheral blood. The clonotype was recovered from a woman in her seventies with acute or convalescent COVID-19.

CDR3 DNA sequence: TGTGCCAGCAGCCCGCCTCCAGGCAGGGGGCGTGCAGATACGCAGTATTTT. Protein sequence: CASSPPPGRGRADTQYF. The rearrangement uses TRBV5-5 and TRBJ2-3; TRBD1 agrees at 8 bases. V lost 4 bases to trimming and J lost 4 bases; unmatched junction nucleotides: 14. The CDR3 runs 17 residues. The germline V gene has CDR1 SGHKS and CDR2 YYEKEE (reference sequence).